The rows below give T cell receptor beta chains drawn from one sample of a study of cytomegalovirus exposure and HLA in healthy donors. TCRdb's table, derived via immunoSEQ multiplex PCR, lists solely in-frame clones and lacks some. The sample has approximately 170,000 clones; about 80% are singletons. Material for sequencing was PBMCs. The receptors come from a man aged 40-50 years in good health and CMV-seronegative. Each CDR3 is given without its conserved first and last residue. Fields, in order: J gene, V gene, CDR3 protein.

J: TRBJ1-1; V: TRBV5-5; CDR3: ASSFTGVSTEAF
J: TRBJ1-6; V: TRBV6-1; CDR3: ASSEFGRGLGSPLH
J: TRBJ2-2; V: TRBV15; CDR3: ATGEVAGLNTGELF
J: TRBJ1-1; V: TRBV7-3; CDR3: ASSFKGMGNTEAF
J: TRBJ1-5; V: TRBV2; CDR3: ASSGTGGQPQH
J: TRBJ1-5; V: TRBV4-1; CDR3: ASSQGQGALGNQPQH
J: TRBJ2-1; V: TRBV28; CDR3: ASSSPGQGYNEQF
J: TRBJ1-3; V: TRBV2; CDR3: ASPSNSGNTIY
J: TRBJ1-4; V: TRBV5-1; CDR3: ASSLGQGNEKLF
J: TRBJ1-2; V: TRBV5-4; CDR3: ASSQGQPYGYT
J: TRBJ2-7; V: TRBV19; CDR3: ASNTSDGYEQY
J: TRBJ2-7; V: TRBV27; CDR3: ASSFSPGTVYEQY
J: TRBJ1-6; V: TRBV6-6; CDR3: ASSQDRANSPLH
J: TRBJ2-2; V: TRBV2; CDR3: ASSDRGGGELF
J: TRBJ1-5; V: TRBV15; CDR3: ATSRDQGTGEGQPQH
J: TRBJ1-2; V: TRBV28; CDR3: ASIGGGRNGYT
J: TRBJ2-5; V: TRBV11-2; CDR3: ASSPGTQGTQY
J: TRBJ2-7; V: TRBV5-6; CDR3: ASSAAGTGGLGEQY
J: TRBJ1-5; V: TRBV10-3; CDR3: AIRSTELNQPQH
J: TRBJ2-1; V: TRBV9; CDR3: ASSVGGLAGGSDEQF
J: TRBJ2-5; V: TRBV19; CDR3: ASSQTGDRRETQY
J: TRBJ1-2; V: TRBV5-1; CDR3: ASSLGGNYGYT
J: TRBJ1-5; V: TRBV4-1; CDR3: ASSQVYGQDNQPQH
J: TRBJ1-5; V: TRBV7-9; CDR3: ASSLSTGGQPQH
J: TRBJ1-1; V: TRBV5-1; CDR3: ASSADSEAF
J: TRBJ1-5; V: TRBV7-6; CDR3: ASSPYPGQDRDQPQH
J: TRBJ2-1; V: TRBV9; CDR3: ASRGTSGHSYNEQF
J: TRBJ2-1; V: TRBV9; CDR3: ASSVGSSENEQF
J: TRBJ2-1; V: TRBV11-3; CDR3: ASSLMAGDEQF
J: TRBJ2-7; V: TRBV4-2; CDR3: ASSQNVGERDEQY
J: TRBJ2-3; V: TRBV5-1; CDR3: ASSFRQGFVDTQY
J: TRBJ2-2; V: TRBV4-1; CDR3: ASSLLGTGVTGELF
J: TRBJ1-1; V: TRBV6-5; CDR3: ASSFRTRGTEAF
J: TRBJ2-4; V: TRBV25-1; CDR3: ASSGLSNIQY
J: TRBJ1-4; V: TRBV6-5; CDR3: ASSRQGVDEKLF
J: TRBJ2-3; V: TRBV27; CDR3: ASRKTSGALY